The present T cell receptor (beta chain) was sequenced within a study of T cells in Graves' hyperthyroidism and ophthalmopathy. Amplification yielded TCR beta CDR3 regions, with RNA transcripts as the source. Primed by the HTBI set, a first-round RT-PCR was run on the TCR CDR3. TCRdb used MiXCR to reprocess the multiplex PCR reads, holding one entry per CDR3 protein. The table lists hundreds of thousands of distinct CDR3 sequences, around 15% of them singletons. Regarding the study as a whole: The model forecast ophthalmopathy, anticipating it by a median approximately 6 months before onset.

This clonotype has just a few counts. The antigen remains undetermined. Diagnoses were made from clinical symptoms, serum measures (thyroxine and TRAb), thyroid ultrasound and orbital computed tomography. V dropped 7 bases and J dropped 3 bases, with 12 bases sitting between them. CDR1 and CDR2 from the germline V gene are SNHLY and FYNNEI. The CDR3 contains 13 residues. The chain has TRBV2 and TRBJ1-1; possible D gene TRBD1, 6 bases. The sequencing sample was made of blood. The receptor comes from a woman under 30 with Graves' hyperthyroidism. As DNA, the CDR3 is TGTGCCAGCAACCAACAGGGCCACACTGAAGCTTTCTTT. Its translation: CASNQQGHTEAFF.